The T cell receptor (beta chain) under discussion was sequenced for a study of OX40 agonist ivuxolimab in advanced cancers. Study-wide context: Ivuxolimab was an agonistic, fully human IgG2 monoclonal antibody directed against OX40 (CD134), a costimulatory receptor. Prior anti-PD-1, anti-PD-L1 or anti-CTLA-4 therapy was permitted, and checkpoint inhibitors had been received by around 40% of dose-escalation patients. Intravenous ivuxolimab was administered to patients every 2 weeks at six dose levels: 0.01, 0.1, 0.3, 1.5, 3 and 10 mg/kg. The purpose of peripheral TCRbeta sequencing was to test whether ivuxolimab changed TCR sequence diversity and led to clonal T-cell expansion. The dose-escalation cohort was 82.7% male with a mean age of around 64 years, ranging from roughly 20 to 80. Three dose-escalation patients achieved partial responses, one with hepatocellular carcinoma and two with cutaneous melanoma. The monotherapy dose-escalation portion (N of about 47 patients) of the phase I ivuxolimab trial is reported in the paper. Among the roughly 54 dose-escalation patients, about 20 had hepatocellular carcinoma, about 15 melanoma, 9 renal cell carcinoma and 9 head and neck cancer.

The trial excluded patients who had a history of autoimmune disease or were on systemic immunosuppression. Peripheral blood for TCR sequencing was drawn from every dose cohort at baseline, at cycle 4 day 1 and at cycle 7 day 1. The samples were taken from a phase I, first-in-human, multicenter, open-label dose-escalation trial of ivuxolimab. Adults with locally advanced or metastatic melanoma, renal cell, hepatocellular, or head and neck squamous cell carcinoma were enrolled in the trial. Before TCR sequencing, CD4+ T cells and CD8+ T cells were sorted from peripheral blood as separate populations. For sequencing of the TCRbeta CDR3 region, genomic DNA was extracted from the sorted cells. TCRbeta CDR3 regions were sequenced using the immunoSEQ Assay. TCRdb mirrors the immuneACCESS table, restricted to in-frame sequences. Some clones are absent from its copies; in checked studies, under half trace to an unresolved V gene, and the reason for the others is unknown. Across this sample there are 100,000 to 130,000 clones, with around 93% seen only once. Around 0.64% of the sample goes to the ten largest clones.

The CDR3, from cysteine to phenylalanine, totals 15 residues. This entry keeps only the CDR3 DNA: 45 bases, framed from base 1. Reading the germline V gene (reference sequence) gives CDR1 SEHNR and CDR2 FQNEAQ. V lost 6 bases and J lost 1 base; the stretch between them is 15 bases long. Study-wide findings and limitations: Low levels of normalized T-cell clonal expansion were also seen in some nonresponding patients. At doses from 0.1 to 3.0 mg/kg, clonal expansion was seen in both CD4+ and CD8+ blood T cells between baseline and week 6. The antigen specificity of the peripheral T cells that underwent clonal expansion was not determined. After ivuxolimab, CD8+ T cells had more expanded clones than CD4+ T cells on average. In partial responders in the 0.1-3.0 mg/kg groups, normalized peripheral clonal expansion was found to be among the lowest, especially among CD8+ T cells.

A word on this clone: What this receptor recognizes is not known. Nothing much larger sits one base from this clone, and base qualities are not available.

Here the chain combines TRBV7-9 and TRBJ1-1; the D gene is perhaps TRBD1, on 6 matching bases. Sequencing was performed on CD4+ or CD8+ T cells sorted from blood, taken in a trial of the OX40 agonist ivuxolimab. The TCR originated in an adult with an advanced solid tumor such as melanoma, head and neck, liver or kidney cancer. The nucleotide sequence is given as TGTGCCAGCAGTCCGTTGACAGGACCGAACACTGAAGCTTTCTTT. Translated, it gives CASSPLTGPNTEAFF.